Below are 32 T cell receptor beta chains sequenced from a single sample in a study of T cell repertoires in ileal Crohn's disease. Time point defined: neoterminal ileum biopsy at postoperative endoscopy, about 6 months after surgery. Assay used: immunoSEQ multiplex PCR; TCRdb lists only in-frame clones, some missing. Of roughly 4,000 clones listed, 85% were seen once; the top ten hold around 12%. Sequenced: ileal tissue. These TCRs come from an adult with Crohn's disease.

This clone has only one observation. The V and J genes are TRBV10-1 and TRBJ2-2; TRBD1 agrees at 9 bases. V was clipped by 8 bases and J by 6 bases; unmatched bases: 7. This CDR3 comprises 14 residues. Germline V gene lookup returns CDR1 WNHNN and CDR2 SYGVQD (reference sequence). The CDR3 DNA follows: TGCGCCAGCCGCCCCGGGACAGGGTCCGGGGAGCTGTTTTTT. Protein sequence: CASRPGTGSGELFF.

The rearrangement uses TRBV28 and TRBJ1-1, with no clear D. The CDR3 consists of 13 residues. Per the germline V gene, CDR1 is MDHEN and CDR2 is SYDVKM. Trimming took off 3 bases at V and 1 base at J, with 6 bases between the two ends. The CDR3 sequence: CASSFSGNTEAFF. The CDR3 DNA sequence: TGTGCCAGCAGTTTTTCAGGGAACACTGAAGCTTTCTTT.

The chain employs TRBV6-1 and TRBJ1-1; D remains unclear. Germline V gene data show CDR1 as MNHNS and CDR2 as SASEGT. The length of the CDR3 is 14 residues. Between the trimmed V and J ends, which lost 6 bases and 2 bases, there was a span of 13 bases. Here the CDR3 reads CASRTVAGNTEAFF. CDR3 nucleotides: TGTGCCAGCAGGACCGTGGCGGGTAACACTGAAGCTTTCTTT.

This clone was seen once. The V call is TRBV7-9, the J call TRBJ2-3; TRBD2 is a possible D gene (6 bases). V gave up 3 bases and J gave up 0 bases, with 10 bases separating them. The CDR3 sequence is 15 residues long. The V gene's germline CDR1 is SEHNR and CDR2 FQNEAQ (reference sequence). DNA of the CDR3: TGTGCCAGCAGCTTTTCGGCGGGGAGCACAGATACGCAGTATTTT. As protein: CASSFSAGSTDTQYF.

The chain couples TRBV7-9 to TRBJ2-1, with TRBD1 identical over 11 bases. The CDR3 extends over 15 amino acids. Germline CDR1 and CDR2: SEHNR and FQNEAQ (reference sequence). V was clipped by 5 bases and J by 6 bases; unmatched bases: 6. As DNA, the CDR3 is TGTGCCAGCAGCAGGGGACAGGGGGATATCAATGAGCAGTTCTTC. This translates into CASSRGQGDINEQFF. Full variable domain (remainder filled in from reference TRBV7-9 and TRBJ2-1): DTGVSQNPRHKITKRGQNVTFRCDPISEHNRLYWYRQTLGQGPEFLTYFQNEAQLEKSRLLSDRFSAERPKGSFSTLEIQRTEQGDSAMYLCASSRGQGDINEQFFGPGTRLTVL.

The rearrangement joins TRBV19 to TRBJ1-5; the D gene is possibly TRBD1 (5 bases). CDR3 length equals 17 residues. Between the trimmed V and J ends, which lost 5 bases and 2 bases, there was a span of 19 bases. The germline CDR1 and CDR2 sequences are LNHDA and SQIVND (reference sequence). This CDR3 reads CASSRIREWGGNQPQHF. The CDR3 coding sequence is TGTGCCAGTAGTCGTATAAGGGAATGGGGCGGCAATCAGCCCCAGCATTTT.

J is TRBJ2-5 and V is TRBV18, with 7 positions matching TRBD2. The trim removed 0 bases at V and 5 bases at J, leaving 9 bases unmatched. The CDR3 runs 16 residues. Germline V gene lookup returns CDR1 KGHSH and CDR2 LQKENI. The CDR3 region is CASSPPSRGETETQYF. The CDR3 DNA follows: TGTGCCAGCTCACCACCGAGTCGGGGGGAGACGGAGACCCAGTACTTC.

This clone was observed a single time. This chain connects TRBV5-5 to TRBJ2-5; TRBD2 aligns across 9 bases. The CDR3 extends over 17 amino acids. Per germline, CDR1 SGHKS and CDR2 YYEKEE (reference sequence). Losses at the gene ends were 7 bases for V and 4 bases for J; bases not matched to a gene: 17. Here the CDR3 DNA reads TGTGCCAGCGGGGATAATATAGGTAGCGGGGGTCGAGAGACCCAGTACTTC. It translates to CASGDNIGSGGRETQYF.

The chain carries TRBV1 and TRBJ2-1; the D call of TRBD2 is as the table states it, not checked on the DNA. TRBV1 is designated a pseudogene. There are 14 residues in the CDR3. The CDR3 sequence is CTSQRGGHNNEQFF. Written as DNA, the CDR3 is TGCACCAGCCAACGGGGGGGCCATAACAATGAGCAGTTCTTC.

The chain links TRBV11-2 to TRBJ1-1; D is undetermined. From germline, CDR1 is SGHAT and CDR2 FQNNGV. The CDR3 is 13 residues long. Trimming removed 1 base at V and 11 bases at J, with 14 bases between. The CDR3 here is CASSLGGSIGAFF. The CDR3 DNA is TGTGCCAGCAGCTTAGGAGGGTCTATCGGTGCTTTCTTT. Complete variable domain (other parts from reference TRBV11-2 and TRBJ1-1): EAGVAQSPRYKIIEKRQSVAFWCNPISGHATLYWYQQILGQGPKLLIQFQNNGVVDDSQLPKDRFSAERLKGVDSTLKIQPAKLEDSAVYLCASSLGGSIGAFFGQGTRLTVV.

This clone was seen once. The V call is TRBV11-3, the J call TRBJ1-2; 10 bases align to TRBD1. The CDR3 length is 16 residues. V trimming: 5 bases; J trimming: 1 base; junction bases outside the gene matches: 7. Looked up from germline, CDR1 is SGHNT and CDR2 is YENEEA. Written as DNA, the CDR3 is TGTGCCAGCAGCACCAGACGGGACAGGGGTAACTATGGCTACACCTTC. Translation gives CASSTRRDRGNYGYTF.

Comment on this clone: Other nucleotide sequences from this sample produce the same CDR3. The DNA of the CDR3 is TGTGCCAGCAGCCTGGATGGCGGGGGGAATTACGAGCAGTACTTC. It translates to CASSLDGGGNYEQYF. This sequence joins TRBV5-4 and TRBJ2-7; 8 bases fit TRBD2. Germline V gives CDR1 SGHNT, CDR2 YYREEE (reference sequence). The length of the CDR3 is 15 residues. With V trimmed by 4 bases and J by 4 bases, 10 bases remained unmatched.

This clone was seen only a few times. V and J are TRBV5-6 and TRBJ2-7; D perhaps matches TRBD2 (5 bases). Between the trimmed V and J ends, which lost 4 bases and 3 bases, there was a span of 14 bases. The CDR3 loop spans 14 amino acids. The germline V gene encodes CDR1 SGHDT and CDR2 YYEEEE. The CDR3 DNA follows: TGTGCCAGCAGCGCGAGGGAAGGGAACTACGAGCAGTACTTC. Translated, it gives CASSAREGNYEQYF. The full variable domain, in which reference TRBV5-6 and TRBJ2-7 provide the parts outside the CDR3, is DAGVTQSPTHLIKTRGQQVTLRCSPKSGHDTVSWYQQALGQGPQFIFQYYEEEERQRGNFPDRFSGHQFPNYSSELNVNALLLGDSALYLCASSAREGNYEQYFGPGTRLTVT.

The J gene is TRBJ2-7, the V gene TRBV27, with 8 bases fitting TRBD2. Germline assignment: CDR1 MNHEY and CDR2 SMNVEV (reference sequence). Trimming removed 0 bases from V and 4 bases from J; junction bases left unmatched: 5. The length of the CDR3 is 15 residues. The CDR3 sequence is CASSLSSGGPYEQYF. The CDR3, as DNA: TGTGCCAGCAGTTTATCCAGCGGGGGCCCTTACGAGCAGTACTTC.

The V and J genes are TRBV28 and TRBJ2-5; D is unresolved. The J call may be wrong; the DNA end is better matched by TRBJ2-7. This CDR3 has 12 amino acids. Germline CDR1 and CDR2: MDHEN and SYDVKM. CDR3 residues: CASTGSPYEQYF. CDR3 sequence (DNA): TGTGCCAGTACCGGGTCCCCCTACGAGCAGTACTTC.

This chain joins TRBV10-3 and TRBJ1-1, with D possibly TRBD1 on 5 matching bases. This CDR3 spans 15 amino acids. The germline gives CDR1 ENHRY, CDR2 SYGVKD. Trimming removed 10 bases at V and 5 bases at J, with 23 bases between. In DNA, the CDR3 is TGTGCCACCCTCGGGGGACCGCGCGGACTGACTGAAGCTTTCTTT. Translating it yields CATLGGPRGLTEAFF.

This clone has a single count. V gene TRBV30 combines with J gene TRBJ2-5; maybe TRBD2 (5 bases). V gave up 3 bases and J gave up 9 bases, with 20 bases separating them. The V gene's germline CDR1 is GTSNPN and CDR2 SVGIG (reference sequence). This CDR3 is 14 amino acids long. The CDR3 nucleotides are TGTGCCTGGAGCCGCGGACTTACTCCAGCGGCCCAGTACTTC. Its translation: CAWSRGLTPAAQYF.

This chain uses TRBV5-5 with TRBJ2-7, with TRBD1 identical over 7 bases. Germline assignment: CDR1 SGHKS and CDR2 YYEKEE (reference sequence). The V gene end was trimmed by 2 bases and the J gene end by 4 bases; junction bases not matched to a gene: 9. The CDR3 sequence is 15 residues long. The CDR3 nucleotides are TGTGCCAGCAGCTTATCTGCAGGACAGGATTACGAGCAGTACTTC. Protein product: CASSLSAGQDYEQYF.

The genes are TRBV11-2 and TRBJ2-2; 8 positions agree with TRBD2. Trimming at V came to 2 bases and at J to 5 bases, leaving 10 bases not matched to a gene. This CDR3 is 17 amino acids long. Germline V gene sequence: CDR1 SGHAT, CDR2 FQNNGV. The CDR3 here is CASSLNPGLVQTGELFF. The DNA of the CDR3 is TGTGCCAGCAGCTTAAATCCGGGACTAGTACAAACCGGGGAGCTGTTTTTT. Using reference TRBV11-2 and TRBJ2-2 for the parts outside the CDR3, the full variable domain is EAGVAQSPRYKIIEKRQSVAFWCNPISGHATLYWYQQILGQGPKLLIQFQNNGVVDDSQLPKDRFSAERLKGVDSTLKIQPAKLEDSAVYLCASSLNPGLVQTGELFFGEGSRLTVL.

The gene calls are TRBV4-2 and TRBJ1-5, with D perhaps matching TRBD1 (5 bases). Germline CDR1 and CDR2: LGHNA and YNFKEQ. The CDR3 is made up of 17 amino acids. V was cut by 2 bases and J by 1 base, with 15 bases left in between. CDR3 sequence: CASSQSTGERSNQPQHF. The CDR3 nucleotides are TGTGCCAGCAGCCAATCAACGGGGGAGCGGAGCAATCAGCCCCAGCATTTT.

J is TRBJ2-1 and V is TRBV5-1; D perhaps matches TRBD2 (6 bases). The germline V and J ends were trimmed by 4 bases and 9 bases, with 20 bases remaining between them. The CDR3 is 15 amino acids. Germline loops: CDR1 SGHRS, CDR2 YFSETQ. The CDR3 DNA sequence: TGCGCCAGCAGCAGACGGGACTCGTCGACTGGTGAGCAGTTCTTC. Encoded protein: CASSRRDSSTGEQFF.

The chain has TRBV6-6 and TRBJ1-1; D remains unclear. This CDR3 contains 15 residues. V was pared by 5 bases and J by 1 base, with 14 bases between. The germline V gene has CDR1 MNHNY and CDR2 SVGAGI (reference sequence). CDR3 sequence (DNA): TGTGCCAGCAGTCTGTCCCCCAGACAGAACACTGAAGCTTTCTTT. Translated: CASSLSPRQNTEAFF.

This chain connects TRBV19 to TRBJ2-3; 10 nucleotides align to TRBD2. The CDR3 loop spans 16 amino acids. Germline CDR1 and CDR2: LNHDA and SQIVND (reference sequence). J lost 3 bases, V lost 8 bases, and 11 bases had no gene match. The CDR3 sequence: CASAKTRLAGTDTQYF. The CDR3 bases are TGTGCCAGTGCAAAAACGAGACTAGCGGGTACAGATACGCAGTATTTT.

This chain uses TRBV19 with TRBJ2-7; D is unresolved. This CDR3 has 13 amino acids. V gave up 3 bases and J gave up 4 bases, with 10 bases separating them. CDR1 is LNHDA and CDR2 is SQIVND in the germline V gene (reference sequence). The CDR3, as DNA: TGTGCCAGTAGTATGTACTTGAGTTACGAGCAGTACTTC. Amino acid sequence: CASSMYLSYEQYF.

This clone was picked up one time. V usage is TRBV10-3 and J usage is TRBJ1-1, with D unclear. V was cut by 4 bases and J by 0 bases, with 21 bases left in between. Germline-derived CDR1 and CDR2 are ENHRY and SYGVKD. The CDR3 is made up of 18 amino acids. Here the CDR3 DNA reads TGTGCCATCAGTGCCGACCGACCCGGGGTGGGGATGAACACTGAAGCTTTCTTT. Its translation: CAISADRPGVGMNTEAFF.

The CDR3: CASSQAGARGSGSQPQHF. DNA of the CDR3: TGTGCCAGCAGCCAAGCGGGAGCCCGGGGGTCAGGATCTCAGCCCCAGCATTTT. The rearrangement uses TRBV4-2 and TRBJ1-5, with D tentatively TRBD1 (5 bases). Germline V lookup: CDR1 LGHNA, CDR2 YNFKEQ. The CDR3 totals 18 residues. The V gene lost 1 base and the J gene lost 6 bases, with 22 bases spanning the gap.

The CDR3 bases are TGCGCCAGCAGCCAGACAGGGACAAATTCACCCCTCCACTTT. Amino acids: CASSQTGTNSPLHF. The chain carries TRBV4-1 and TRBJ1-6, with 7 bases identical to TRBD1. Looked up from germline, CDR1 is MGHRA and CDR2 is YSYEKL. The V gene end was trimmed by 3 bases and the J gene end by 7 bases; junction bases not matched to a gene: 3. The CDR3 is made up of 14 amino acids.

The V and J genes are TRBV6-1 and TRBJ2-2; the match to TRBD2 covers 8 bases. Trimming took 6 bases from V and 6 from J; bases not matched to a gene: 15. The CDR3 loop spans 17 amino acids. Looked up from germline, CDR1 is MNHNS and CDR2 is SASEGT. The CDR3 protein is CASRELSGGFVPGELFF. The DNA of the CDR3 is TGTGCCAGCAGGGAACTAAGCGGGGGATTCGTCCCCGGGGAGCTGTTTTTT.

The chain links TRBV6-1 to TRBJ1-2; TRBD1 agrees at 9 bases. After removal of 4 bases from V and 4 bases from J, the junction contained 13 bases not matched to a gene. This CDR3 comprises 17 residues. Per the germline V gene, CDR1 is MNHNS and CDR2 is SASEGT. Here the CDR3 reads CASSAQQTGGSSYGYTF. CDR3 DNA: TGTGCCAGCAGTGCACAACAAACAGGGGGCTCAAGCTATGGCTACACCTTC.

CDR3 residues: CASSLVSRGPYEQYF. The DNA of the CDR3 is TGTGCCAGCAGCTTAGTGTCGCGGGGACCCTACGAGCAGTACTTC. V gene TRBV7-9 combines with J gene TRBJ2-7; tentatively, D is TRBD2 (6 bases). This CDR3 is built from 15 residues. With 1 base removed from V and 2 bases from J, the gap between germline ends came to 12 bases. Germline V gene data show CDR1 as SEHNR and CDR2 as FQNEAQ (reference sequence).

The chain recombines TRBV6-6 with TRBJ1-2; 7 bases match TRBD1. With 2 bases clipped from V and 4 bases from J, the junction kept 10 bases outside the gene matches. Germline V gene data show CDR1 as MNHNY and CDR2 as SVGAGI (reference sequence). The CDR3 is 16 residues long. The DNA of the CDR3 is TGTGCCAGCAGTTACCGTCCACAGGGGTTGGGCTATGGCTACACCTTC. Residues: CASSYRPQGLGYGYTF.

Only a few counts were recorded for this clone. The V and J genes are TRBV7-9 and TRBJ1-1, with D possibly TRBD1 on 5 matching bases. This CDR3 contains 15 residues. From germline, CDR1 is SEHNR and CDR2 FQNEAQ (reference sequence). V was clipped by 1 base and J by 1 base, with 10 bases between them. This CDR3 reads CASSLGWGENTEAFF. The CDR3 DNA reads TGTGCCAGCAGCTTAGGGTGGGGGGAGAACACTGAAGCTTTCTTT.